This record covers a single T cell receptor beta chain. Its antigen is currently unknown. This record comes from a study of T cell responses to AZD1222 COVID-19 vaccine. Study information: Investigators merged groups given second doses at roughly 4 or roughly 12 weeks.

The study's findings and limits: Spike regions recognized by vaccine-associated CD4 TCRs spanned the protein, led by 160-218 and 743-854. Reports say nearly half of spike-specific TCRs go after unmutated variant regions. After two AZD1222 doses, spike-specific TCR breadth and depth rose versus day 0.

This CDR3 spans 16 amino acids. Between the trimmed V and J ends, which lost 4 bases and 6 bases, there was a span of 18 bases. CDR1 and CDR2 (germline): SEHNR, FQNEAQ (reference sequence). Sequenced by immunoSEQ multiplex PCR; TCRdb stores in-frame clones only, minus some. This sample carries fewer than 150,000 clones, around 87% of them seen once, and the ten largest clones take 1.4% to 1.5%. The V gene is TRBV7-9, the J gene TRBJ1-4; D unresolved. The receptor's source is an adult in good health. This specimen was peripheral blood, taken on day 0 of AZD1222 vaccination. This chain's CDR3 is CASSSVAKGGDEKLFF. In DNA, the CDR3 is TGTGCCAGCAGCTCAGTCGCGAAGGGTGGGGATGAAAAACTGTTTTTT.